This T cell receptor (beta chain) was recorded in a study of CD8+ T cells in alopecia areata. Study-wide results and caveats: Among the 100 top clones, expanded CD8+ clones, like scalp clonality, were significantly decreased by tofacitinib. Many expanded lesional clones stayed in scalp and blood while on tofacitinib.

Of note for this clone: Its antigen is still unknown.

Extracted from the samples, RNA was reverse transcribed into cDNA to serve as the sequencing template. Assay: immunoSEQ multiplex PCR; the TCRdb copy retains only in-frame clones and omits some. Seen here are about 120,000 clones, roughly 58% observed once, and the top ten hold approximately 29%. The CDR3 has 16 residues. The V segment lost 4 bases and the J segment 7 bases; nucleotides outside the gene matches: 11. Germline-derived CDR1 and CDR2 are SNHLY and FYNNEI. Treatment given: oral pan-JAK inhibitor, 5-10 mg twice daily. Peripheral blood and lesional scalp punch biopsies came from alopecia areata patients.

The V and J genes are TRBV2 and TRBJ2-1, with TRBD2 matching 9 bases. The starting material was CD8+ T cells sorted from blood, obtained at week 4, from a patient treated with tofacitinib. The origin of this receptor is a human donor with alopecia areata. CDR3 nucleotides: TGTGCCAGCAGTGGTAATGCGGGGGGGCGGAATAATGAGCAGTTCTTC. This codes for CASSGNAGGRNNEQFF.